A single TCR beta chain is shown here with its context. The antigen is undetermined. V was clipped by 4 bases and J by 2 bases; unmatched bases: 5. The germline V gene encodes CDR1 LGHNA and CDR2 YNFKEQ. The CDR3 length is 16 residues. These data originate in a study of cytomegalovirus exposure and HLA in healthy donors. This PCR relied on a set of 60 Vbeta primers and 13 Jbeta primers. Some clones are missing from TCRdb's copy, which holds only in-frame ones; the method was immunoSEQ multiplex PCR. Of 200,000 to 250,000 clones listed, approximately 82% are singletons. Points from the study as a whole: In most subjects, TCR beta sequences reportedly gave accurate predictions of HLA-A and HLA-B alleles. A few of the chains that were CMV-associated were confirmed in vitro to be specific for CMV antigens. One later analysis reportedly identified an Asian-associated ancestry cluster that showed fewer N-insertions than the roughly 640-donor mean. Later work showed greater clonal expansion in HLA-associated TCR beta chains than in equally common others.

The TCR comes from a woman aged 55-69 years in good health and CMV-seropositive. The rearrangement uses TRBV4-2 and TRBJ2-2; TRBD1 matches at 9 bases. The sequencing input was PBMCs. The DNA of the CDR3 is TGTGCCAGCAGCCTGGACAGGGGACGAAACACCGGGGAGCTGTTTTTT. Its protein is CASSLDRGRNTGELFF.